This T cell receptor beta chain emerged from a study of T cell changes during pregnancy in multiple sclerosis. Assay used: immunoSEQ multiplex PCR; TCRdb lists only in-frame clones, some missing. This table has 73,000 or so clones, about 90% appearing once. The ends lost 7 bases at V and 8 bases at J; junction bases unmatched: 2. Germline V gives CDR1 MNHNS, CDR2 SASEGT. This CDR3 has 11 residues. The sequences come from peripheral blood, collected in the second trimester of pregnancy. This sequence joins TRBV6-1 and TRBJ1-2; 9 positions match TRBD1. The clonotype comes from a female donor with multiple sclerosis, enrolled in a pregnancy study. CDR3 amino acids: CASNRGLGYTF. The CDR3 nucleotides read TGTGCCAGCAACAGGGGGCTCGGCTACACCTTC.